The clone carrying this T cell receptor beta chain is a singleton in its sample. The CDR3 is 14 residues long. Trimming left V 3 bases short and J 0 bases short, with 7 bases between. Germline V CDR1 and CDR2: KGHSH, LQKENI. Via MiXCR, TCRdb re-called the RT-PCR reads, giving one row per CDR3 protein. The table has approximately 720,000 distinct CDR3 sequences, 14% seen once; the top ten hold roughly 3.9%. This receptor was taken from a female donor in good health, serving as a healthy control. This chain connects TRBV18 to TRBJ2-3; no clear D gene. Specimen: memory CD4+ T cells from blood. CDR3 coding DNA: TGTGCCAGCTCACCCCAGGTCAGCACAGATACGCAGTATTTT. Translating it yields CASSPQVSTDTQYF.